This T cell receptor (beta chain) was recovered during a study of CD8+ T cells in alopecia areata. As to this clone: Its antigen remains unknown.

Overall study results and limits: Resident alphabeta T-cell populations of normal skin are likewise subject to sequencing in scalp samples. Lesional scalp displayed greater clonality than normal scalp, most notably in alopecia totalis/universalis.

Reverse transcription of extracted RNA yielded cDNA, which provided the sequencing template. Libraries were prepared by immunoSEQ multiplex PCR; TCRdb keeps only in-frame clonotypes and omits some of them. The sample comprises approximately 210,000 clones, around three fifths of which are singletons, and about 1.3% rests with the top ten. Documented treatment: oral pan-JAK inhibitor, 5-10 mg twice daily. Sampling of alopecia areata patients yielded lesional scalp punch biopsies as well as peripheral blood. Sorting from PBMCs produced CD4+ and CD8+ T cells. This receptor was taken from a human donor with alopecia areata. The sequenced sample was CD4+ T cells sorted from blood, obtained between weeks 49 and 50, from a patient treated with tofacitinib.

The CDR3 region is CASSVYGSGGLTSTDTQYF. The CDR3, as DNA: TGTGCCAGCAGCGTATACGGTAGCGGGGGGCTAACTAGCACAGATACGCAGTATTTT. This chain joins TRBV9 and TRBJ2-3, with 10 bases aligning to TRBD2. The CDR3 covers 19 residues. With 1 base clipped from V and 0 bases from J, the junction kept 11 bases outside the gene matches. Per germline, CDR1 SGDLS and CDR2 YYNGEE.